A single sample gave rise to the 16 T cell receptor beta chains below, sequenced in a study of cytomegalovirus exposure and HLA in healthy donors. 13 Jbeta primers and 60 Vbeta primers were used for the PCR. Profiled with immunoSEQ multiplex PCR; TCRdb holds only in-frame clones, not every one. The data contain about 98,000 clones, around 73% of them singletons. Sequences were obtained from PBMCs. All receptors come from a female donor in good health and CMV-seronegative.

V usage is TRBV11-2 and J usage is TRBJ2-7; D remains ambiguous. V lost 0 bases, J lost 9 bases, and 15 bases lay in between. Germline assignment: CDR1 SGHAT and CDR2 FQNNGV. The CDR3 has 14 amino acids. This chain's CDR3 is CASSLEGFLERQYF. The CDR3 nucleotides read TGTGCCAGCAGCTTAGAAGGATTTTTAGAGCGGCAGTACTTC.

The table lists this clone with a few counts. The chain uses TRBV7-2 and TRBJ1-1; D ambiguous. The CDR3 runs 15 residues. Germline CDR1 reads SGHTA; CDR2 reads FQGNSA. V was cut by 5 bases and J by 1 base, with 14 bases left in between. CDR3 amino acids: CASSPTPLTNTEAFF. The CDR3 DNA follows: TGTGCCAGCAGCCCCACACCTCTTACGAACACTGAAGCTTTCTTT.

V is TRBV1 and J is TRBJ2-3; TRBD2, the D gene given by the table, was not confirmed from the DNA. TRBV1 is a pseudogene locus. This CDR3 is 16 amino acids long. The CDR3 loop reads CTSSQEIATSTDTQYF. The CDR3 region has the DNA TGCACCAGCAGCCAAGAGATAGCGACTAGCACAGATACGCAGTATTTT.

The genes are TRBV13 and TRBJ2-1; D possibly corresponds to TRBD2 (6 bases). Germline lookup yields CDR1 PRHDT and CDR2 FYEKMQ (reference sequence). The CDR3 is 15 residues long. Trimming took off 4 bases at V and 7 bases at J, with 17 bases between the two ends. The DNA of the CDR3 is TGTGCCAGCAGCTCGGGACTTCCCCTGGGAAATGAGCAGTTCTTC. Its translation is CASSSGLPLGNEQFF.

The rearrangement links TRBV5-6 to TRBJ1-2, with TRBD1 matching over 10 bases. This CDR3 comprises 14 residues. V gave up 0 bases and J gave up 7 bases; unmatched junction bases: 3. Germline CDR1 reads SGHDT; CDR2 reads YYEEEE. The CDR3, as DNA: TGTGCCAGCAGCTTGGGACAGGGGGCTGGTGGCTACACCTTC. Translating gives CASSLGQGAGGYTF.

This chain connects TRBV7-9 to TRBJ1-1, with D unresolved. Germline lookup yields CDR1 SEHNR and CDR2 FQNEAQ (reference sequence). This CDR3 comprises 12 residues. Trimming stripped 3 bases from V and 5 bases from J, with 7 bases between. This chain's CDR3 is CASSFPGTEAFF. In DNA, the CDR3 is TGTGCCAGCAGCTTTCCCGGGACTGAAGCTTTCTTT.

The CDR3 region is CASSPPNAGGADTQYF. CDR3 bases: TGCGCCAGCAGCCCCCCGAATGCGGGAGGGGCAGATACGCAGTATTTT. The V call is TRBV5-1, the J call TRBJ2-3; 9 bases fit TRBD2. Trimming took 4 bases from V and 4 from J; bases not matched to a gene: 10. Germline loops: CDR1 SGHRS, CDR2 YFSETQ. This CDR3 is built from 16 residues.

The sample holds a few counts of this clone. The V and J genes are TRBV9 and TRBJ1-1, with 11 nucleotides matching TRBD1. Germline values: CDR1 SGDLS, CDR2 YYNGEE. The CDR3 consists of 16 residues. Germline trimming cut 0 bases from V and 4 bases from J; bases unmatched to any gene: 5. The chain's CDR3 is CASSVARDRGSTEAFF. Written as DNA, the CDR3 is TGTGCCAGCAGCGTAGCCCGGGACAGGGGGTCCACTGAAGCTTTCTTT.

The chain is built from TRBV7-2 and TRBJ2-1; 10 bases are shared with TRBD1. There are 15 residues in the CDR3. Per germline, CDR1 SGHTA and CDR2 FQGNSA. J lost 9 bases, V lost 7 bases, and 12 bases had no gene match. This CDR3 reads CASILVRQGAGEQFF. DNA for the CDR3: TGTGCCAGCATCCTAGTGAGACAGGGGGCAGGTGAGCAGTTCTTC.

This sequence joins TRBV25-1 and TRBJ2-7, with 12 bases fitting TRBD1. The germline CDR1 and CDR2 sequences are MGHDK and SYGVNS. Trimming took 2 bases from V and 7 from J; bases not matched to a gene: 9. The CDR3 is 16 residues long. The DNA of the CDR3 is TGTGCCAGCAGTGAAAATCCCGGGACAGGGGGCCCAGAGCAGTACTTC. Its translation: CASSENPGTGGPEQYF.

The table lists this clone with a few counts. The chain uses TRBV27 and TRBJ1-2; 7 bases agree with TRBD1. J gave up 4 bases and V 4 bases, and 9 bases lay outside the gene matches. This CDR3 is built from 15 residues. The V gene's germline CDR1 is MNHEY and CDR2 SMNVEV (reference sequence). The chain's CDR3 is CASSSTGNLLYGYTF. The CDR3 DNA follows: TGTGCCAGCAGTTCGACAGGGAATCTCCTCTATGGCTACACCTTC.

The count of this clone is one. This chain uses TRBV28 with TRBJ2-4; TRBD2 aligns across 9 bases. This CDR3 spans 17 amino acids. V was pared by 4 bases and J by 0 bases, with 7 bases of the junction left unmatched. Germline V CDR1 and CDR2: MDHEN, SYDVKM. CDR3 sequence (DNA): TGTGCCAGCAGTTCGAACGGACTAGCGAAAGCCAAAAACATTCAGTACTTC. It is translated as CASSSNGLAKAKNIQYF.

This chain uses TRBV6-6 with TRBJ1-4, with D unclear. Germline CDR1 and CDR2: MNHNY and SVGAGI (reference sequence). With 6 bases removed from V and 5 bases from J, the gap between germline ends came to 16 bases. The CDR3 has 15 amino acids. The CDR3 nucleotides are TGTGCCAGCAGGCGCACATCAAGCGGGAATGAAAAACTGTTTTTT. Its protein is CASRRTSSGNEKLFF.

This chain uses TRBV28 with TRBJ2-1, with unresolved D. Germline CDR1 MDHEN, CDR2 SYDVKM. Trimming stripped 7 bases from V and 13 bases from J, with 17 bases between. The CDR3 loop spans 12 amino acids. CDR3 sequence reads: CASNSSPTFQFF. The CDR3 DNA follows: TGTGCCAGCAATTCCTCACCCACTTTTCAGTTCTTC.

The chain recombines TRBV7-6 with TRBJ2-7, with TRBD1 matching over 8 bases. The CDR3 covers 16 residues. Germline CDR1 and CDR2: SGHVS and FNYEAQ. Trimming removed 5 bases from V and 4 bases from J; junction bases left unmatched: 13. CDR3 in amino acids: CASSHRQGKNIYEQYF. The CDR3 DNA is TGTGCCAGCAGCCATCGACAGGGGAAAAATATTTACGAGCAGTACTTC.

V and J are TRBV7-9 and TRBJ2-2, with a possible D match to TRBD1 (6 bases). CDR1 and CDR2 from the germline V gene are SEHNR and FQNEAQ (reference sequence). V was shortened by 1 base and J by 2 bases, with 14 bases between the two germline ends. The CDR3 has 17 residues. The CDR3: CASSLGGQARNTGELFF. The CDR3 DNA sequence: TGTGCCAGCAGCTTAGGGGGGCAAGCCCGAAACACCGGGGAGCTGTTTTTT.